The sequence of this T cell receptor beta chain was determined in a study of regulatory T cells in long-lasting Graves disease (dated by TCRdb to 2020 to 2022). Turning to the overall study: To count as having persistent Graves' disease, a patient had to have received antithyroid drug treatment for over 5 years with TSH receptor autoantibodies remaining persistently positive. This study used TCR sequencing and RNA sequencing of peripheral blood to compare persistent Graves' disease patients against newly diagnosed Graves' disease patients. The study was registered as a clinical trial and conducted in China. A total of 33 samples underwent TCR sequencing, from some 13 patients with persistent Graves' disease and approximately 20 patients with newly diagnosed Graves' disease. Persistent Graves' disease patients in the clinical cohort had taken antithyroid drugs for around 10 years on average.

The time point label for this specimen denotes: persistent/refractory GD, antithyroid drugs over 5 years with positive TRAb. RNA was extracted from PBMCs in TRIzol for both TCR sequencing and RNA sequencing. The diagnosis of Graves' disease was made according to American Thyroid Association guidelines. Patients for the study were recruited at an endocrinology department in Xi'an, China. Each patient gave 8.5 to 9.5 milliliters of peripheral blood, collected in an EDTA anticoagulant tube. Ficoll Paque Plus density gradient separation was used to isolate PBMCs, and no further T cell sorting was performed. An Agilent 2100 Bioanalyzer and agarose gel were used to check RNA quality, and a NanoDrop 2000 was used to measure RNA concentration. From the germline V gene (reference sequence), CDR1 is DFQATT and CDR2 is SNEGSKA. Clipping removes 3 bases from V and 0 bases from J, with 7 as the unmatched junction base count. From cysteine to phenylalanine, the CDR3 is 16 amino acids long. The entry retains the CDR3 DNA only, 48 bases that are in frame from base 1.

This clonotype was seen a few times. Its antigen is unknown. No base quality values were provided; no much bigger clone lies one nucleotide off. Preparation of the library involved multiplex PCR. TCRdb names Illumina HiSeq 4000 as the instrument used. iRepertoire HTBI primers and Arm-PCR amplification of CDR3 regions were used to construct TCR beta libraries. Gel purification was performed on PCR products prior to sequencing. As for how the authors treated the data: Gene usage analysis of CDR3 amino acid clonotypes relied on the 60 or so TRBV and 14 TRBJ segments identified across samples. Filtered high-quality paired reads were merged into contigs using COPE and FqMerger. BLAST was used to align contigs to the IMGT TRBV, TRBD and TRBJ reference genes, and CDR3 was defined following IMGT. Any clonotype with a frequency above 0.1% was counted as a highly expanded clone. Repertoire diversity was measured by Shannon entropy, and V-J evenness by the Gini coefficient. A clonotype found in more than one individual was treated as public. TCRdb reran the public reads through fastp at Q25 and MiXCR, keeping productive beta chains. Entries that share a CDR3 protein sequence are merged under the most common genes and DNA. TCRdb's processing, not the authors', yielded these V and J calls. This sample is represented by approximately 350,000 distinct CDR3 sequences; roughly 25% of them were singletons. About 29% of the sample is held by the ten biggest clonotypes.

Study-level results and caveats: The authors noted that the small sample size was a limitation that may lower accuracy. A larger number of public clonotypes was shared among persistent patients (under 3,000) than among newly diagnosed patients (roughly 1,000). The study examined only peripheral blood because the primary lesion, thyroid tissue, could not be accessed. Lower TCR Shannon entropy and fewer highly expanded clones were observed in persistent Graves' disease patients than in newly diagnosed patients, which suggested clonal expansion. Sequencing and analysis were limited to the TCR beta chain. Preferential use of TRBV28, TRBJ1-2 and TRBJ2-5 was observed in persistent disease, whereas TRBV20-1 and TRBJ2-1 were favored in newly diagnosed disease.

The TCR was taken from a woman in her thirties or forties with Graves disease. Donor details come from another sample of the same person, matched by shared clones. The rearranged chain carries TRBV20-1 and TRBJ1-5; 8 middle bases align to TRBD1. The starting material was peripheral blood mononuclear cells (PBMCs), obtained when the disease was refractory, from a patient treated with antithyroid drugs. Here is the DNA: TGCAGTGCTAGGGACAGGGAGACATATAGCAATCAGCCCCAGCATTTT. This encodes CSARDRETYSNQPQHF.